The source of this T cell receptor beta chain is a study of OX40 agonist ivuxolimab in advanced cancers. Turning to the study itself: Patients were treated with intravenous ivuxolimab, dosed at 0.01 to 10 mg/kg and infused every 2 weeks. The dose-escalation cohort was around 83% male, with a mean age of 60 years, ranging roughly 20 to 90. Partial responses were seen in three patients, one with hepatocellular carcinoma and two with cutaneous melanoma.

Trimming took off 3 bases at V and 0 bases at J, with 6 bases between the two ends. Germline CDR1 and CDR2: MDHEN and SYDVKM. The CDR3 has 13 amino acids. General study findings and limits: With doses of 0.1 to 3.0 mg/kg, CD4+ and CD8+ blood T cells had undergone clonal expansion by week 6.

Of note for this clone: Its antigen remains unknown. In the same sample, other DNA sequences code for this CDR3.

Sequencing used immunoSEQ multiplex PCR; TCRdb keeps in-frame clones, though not all of them. The table shows about 61,000 clones, with approximately 82% occurring only once. This receptor was obtained from an adult with an advanced solid tumor such as melanoma, head and neck, liver or kidney cancer. Here the sequenced sample was CD4+ or CD8+ T cells sorted from blood, taken in a trial of the OX40 agonist ivuxolimab. The rearrangement joins TRBV28 to TRBJ2-7; D perhaps matches TRBD2 (6 bases). The CDR3 DNA sequence: TGTGCCAGCAGTTTCGGGAGCTCCTACGAGCAGTACTTC. Protein sequence: CASSFGSSYEQYF. The entire variable domain, with the rest obtained from reference TRBV28 and TRBJ2-7, is as follows: DVKVTQSSRYLVKRTGEKVFLECVQDMDHENMFWYRQDPGLGLRLIYFSYDVKMKEKGDIPEGYSVSREKKERFSLILESASTNQTSMYLCASSFGSSYEQYFGPGTRLTVT.